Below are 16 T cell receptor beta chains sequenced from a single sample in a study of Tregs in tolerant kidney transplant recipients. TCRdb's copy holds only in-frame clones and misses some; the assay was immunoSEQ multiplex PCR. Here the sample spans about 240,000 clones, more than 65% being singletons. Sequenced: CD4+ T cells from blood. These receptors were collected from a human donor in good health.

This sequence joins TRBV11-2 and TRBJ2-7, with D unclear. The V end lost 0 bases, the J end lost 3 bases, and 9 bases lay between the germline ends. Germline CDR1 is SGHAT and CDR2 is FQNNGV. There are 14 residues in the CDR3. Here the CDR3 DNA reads TGTGCCAGCAGCTTAGACGCCGGAGACTACGAGCAGTACTTC. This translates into CASSLDAGDYEQYF.

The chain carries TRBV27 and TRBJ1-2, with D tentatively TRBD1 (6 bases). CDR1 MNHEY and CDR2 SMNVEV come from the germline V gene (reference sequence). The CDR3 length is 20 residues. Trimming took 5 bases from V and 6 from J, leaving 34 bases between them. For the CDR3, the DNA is TGTGCCAGCAGTCACCGTGCCCCCGTCCGGGACACCTATGGGGAAAATGGCTACACCTTC. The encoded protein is CASSHRAPVRDTYGENGYTF.

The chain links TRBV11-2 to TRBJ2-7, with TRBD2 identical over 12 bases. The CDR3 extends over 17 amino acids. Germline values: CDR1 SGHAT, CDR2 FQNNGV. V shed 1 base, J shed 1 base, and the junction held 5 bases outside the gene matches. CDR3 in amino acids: CASSLAGTSGYSYEQYF. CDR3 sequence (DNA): TGTGCCAGCAGCTTAGCCGGGACTAGCGGGTATTCCTACGAGCAGTACTTC.

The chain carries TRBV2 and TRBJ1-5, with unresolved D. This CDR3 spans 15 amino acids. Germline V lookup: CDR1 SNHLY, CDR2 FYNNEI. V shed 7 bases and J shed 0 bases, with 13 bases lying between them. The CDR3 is CASTTDGYSNQPQHF. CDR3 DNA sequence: TGTGCCAGCACTACCGACGGTTATAGCAATCAGCCCCAGCATTTT.

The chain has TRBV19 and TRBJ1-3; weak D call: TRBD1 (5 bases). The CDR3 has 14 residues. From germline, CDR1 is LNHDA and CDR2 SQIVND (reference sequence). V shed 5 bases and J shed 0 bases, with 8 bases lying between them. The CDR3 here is CASSRQISGNTIYF. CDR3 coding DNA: TGTGCCAGTAGTCGACAGATCTCTGGAAACACCATATATTTT.

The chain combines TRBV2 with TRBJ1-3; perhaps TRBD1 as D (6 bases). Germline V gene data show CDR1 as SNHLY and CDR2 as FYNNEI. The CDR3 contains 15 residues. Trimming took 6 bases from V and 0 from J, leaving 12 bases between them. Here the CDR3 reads CASRKGESSGNTIYF. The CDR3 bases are TGTGCCAGCAGGAAGGGGGAGAGCTCTGGAAACACCATATATTTT.

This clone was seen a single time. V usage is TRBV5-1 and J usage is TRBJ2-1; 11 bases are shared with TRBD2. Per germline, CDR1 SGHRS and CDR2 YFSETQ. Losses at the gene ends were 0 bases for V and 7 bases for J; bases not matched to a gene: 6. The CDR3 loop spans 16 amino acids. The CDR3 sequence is CASSLVVAGGNNEQFF. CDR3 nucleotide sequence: TGCGCCAGCAGCTTGGTAGTAGCGGGGGGGAATAATGAGCAGTTCTTC.

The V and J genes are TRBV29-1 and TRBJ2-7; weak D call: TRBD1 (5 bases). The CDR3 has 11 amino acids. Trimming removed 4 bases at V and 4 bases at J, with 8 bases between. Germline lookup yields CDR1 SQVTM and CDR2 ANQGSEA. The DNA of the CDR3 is TGCAGCGTTGCTAGACAGTACGAGCAGTACTTC. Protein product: CSVARQYEQYF.

The CDR3 DNA is TGTGCCTGGAGAAAGGGGCAGGCTAGAGGCAATGAGCAGTTCTTC. Residues: CAWRKGQARGNEQFF. The rearrangement joins TRBV30 to TRBJ2-1; D possibly corresponds to TRBD1 (5 bases). Trimming removed 3 bases at V and 6 bases at J, with 18 bases between. CDR3 length: 15 amino acids. Per the germline V gene, CDR1 is GTSNPN and CDR2 is SVGIG (reference sequence).

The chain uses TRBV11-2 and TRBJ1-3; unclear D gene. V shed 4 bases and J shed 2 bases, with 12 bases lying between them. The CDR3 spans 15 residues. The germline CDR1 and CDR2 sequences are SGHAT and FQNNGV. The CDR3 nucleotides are TGTGCCAGCAGCTCGGGCCTCCACCCTGGAAACACCATATATTTT. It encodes CASSSGLHPGNTIYF.

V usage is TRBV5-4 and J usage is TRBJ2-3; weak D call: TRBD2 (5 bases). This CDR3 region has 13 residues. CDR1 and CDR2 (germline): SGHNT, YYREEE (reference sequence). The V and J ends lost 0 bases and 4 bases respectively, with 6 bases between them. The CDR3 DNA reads TGTGCCAGCAGCTTGGTCGGGGCAGATACGCAGTATTTT. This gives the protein CASSLVGADTQYF.

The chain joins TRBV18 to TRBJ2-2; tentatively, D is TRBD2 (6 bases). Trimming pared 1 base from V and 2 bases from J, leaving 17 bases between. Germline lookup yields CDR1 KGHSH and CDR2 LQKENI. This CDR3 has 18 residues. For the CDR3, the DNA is TGTGCCAGCTCACCACGGACCGGGAGCGGAGGAAACACCGGGGAGCTGTTTTTT. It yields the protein CASSPRTGSGGNTGELFF.

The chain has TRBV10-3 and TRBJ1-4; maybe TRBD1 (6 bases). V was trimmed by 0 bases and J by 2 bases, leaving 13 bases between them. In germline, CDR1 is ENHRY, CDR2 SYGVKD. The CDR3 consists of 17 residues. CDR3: CAISESPGAGTNEKLFF. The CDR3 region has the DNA TGTGCCATCAGTGAGTCTCCAGGGGCTGGGACTAATGAAAAACTGTTTTTT.

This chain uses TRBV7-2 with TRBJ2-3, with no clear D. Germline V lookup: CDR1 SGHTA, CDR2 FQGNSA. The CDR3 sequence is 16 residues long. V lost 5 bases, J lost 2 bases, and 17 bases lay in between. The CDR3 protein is CASSRGPAPFTDTQYF. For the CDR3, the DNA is TGTGCCAGCAGCCGCGGCCCCGCCCCTTTCACAGATACGCAGTATTTT. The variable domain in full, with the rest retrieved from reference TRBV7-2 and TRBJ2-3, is GAGVSQSPSNKVTEKGKDVELRCDPISGHTALYWYRQSLGQGLEFLIYFQGNSAPDKSGLPSDRFSAERTGGSVSTLTIQRTQQEDSAVYLCASSRGPAPFTDTQYFGPGTRLTVL.

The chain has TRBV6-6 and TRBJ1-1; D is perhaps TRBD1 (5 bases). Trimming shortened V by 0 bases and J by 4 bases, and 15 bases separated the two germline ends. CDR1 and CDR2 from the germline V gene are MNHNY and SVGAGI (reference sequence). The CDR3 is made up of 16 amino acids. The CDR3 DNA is TGTGCCAGCAGTTACTCGAATAGGGGTTCAGGCACTGAAGCTTTCTTT. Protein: CASSYSNRGSGTEAFF.

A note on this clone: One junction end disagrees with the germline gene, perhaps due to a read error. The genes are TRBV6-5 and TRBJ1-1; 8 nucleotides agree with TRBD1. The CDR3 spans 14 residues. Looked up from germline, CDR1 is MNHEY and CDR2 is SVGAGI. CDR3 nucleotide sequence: TGTGCCAGCGGGGAGGGACAGGTGAACTCTGAAGCTTTCTTT. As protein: CASGEGQVNSEAFF.